This T cell receptor beta chain was recovered during a study of cytomegalovirus exposure and HLA in healthy donors. Overall study: Genotyping of about 400 donors showed that roughly 83% belonged to the Caucasian-associated ancestry cluster. Study findings and constraints: Rare sequences made up most TCRs, while some public TCRs were found in many donors.

Germline V CDR1 and CDR2: LNHDA, SQIVND (reference sequence). V was clipped by 1 base and J by 7 bases; unmatched bases: 7. The CDR3 extends over 15 amino acids. Researchers ran the PCR with 60 Vbeta and 13 Jbeta primers. The method was immunoSEQ multiplex PCR; TCRdb's version includes in-frame clones alone and lacks a portion of them. The repertoire holds about 82,000 clones, with over 65% as singletons. Turning to this clone: The antigen is unknown.

This receptor was identified in a man aged 50 to 60 in good health and CMV-seronegative. V usage is TRBV19 and J usage is TRBJ2-1, with 7 bases aligning to TRBD2. Sequences were obtained from PBMCs. CDR3 sequence reads: CASSIGGGYGNEQFF. The CDR3 nucleotides are TGTGCCAGTAGTATAGGCGGGGGATACGGGAATGAGCAGTTCTTC.